These 8 T cell receptor beta chains originate from one sample sequenced in a study of OX40 agonist ivuxolimab in advanced cancers. Sequencing was performed with immunoSEQ multiplex PCR; in TCRdb, only in-frame clones are kept and a portion is missing. The sample has approximately 89,000 clones; under 95% are singletons. The sample was CD4+ or CD8+ T cells sorted from blood, taken in a trial of the OX40 agonist ivuxolimab. The receptors shown here come from an adult with an advanced solid tumor such as melanoma, head and neck, liver or kidney cancer.

The chain carries TRBV27 and TRBJ2-3; 15 nucleotides match TRBD2. The junction had 12 bases not matched to a gene; V was cut back by 7 bases and J by 1 base. Germline CDR1 and CDR2: MNHEY and SMNVEV (reference sequence). This CDR3 region has 19 residues. The CDR3 spells CASTILGLAGGGGTDTQYF. Written as DNA, the CDR3 is TGTGCCAGCACCATCCTGGGACTAGCGGGAGGTGGGGGCACAGATACGCAGTATTTT.

A few counts support this clone. This chain connects TRBV10-3 to TRBJ1-1; no clear D gene. V lost 6 bases and J 6 bases, leaving 8 bases between the germline ends. Germline CDR1 reads ENHRY; CDR2 reads SYGVKD. This CDR3 contains 11 residues. The CDR3: CAIRSESEAFF. The CDR3 DNA reads as TGTGCCATCAGGTCGGAGTCTGAAGCTTTCTTT.

This clone has only a few counts. V and J are TRBV2 and TRBJ1-2, with a weak D call TRBD1 (5 bases). Germline values: CDR1 SNHLY, CDR2 FYNNEI. V dropped 6 bases and J dropped 8 bases, with 16 bases sitting between them. This CDR3 spans 13 amino acids. CDR3 sequence: CASRAPGPSGYTF. In DNA form, the CDR3 reads TGTGCCAGCAGAGCCCCGGGACCTTCAGGCTACACCTTC.

V and J are TRBV2 and TRBJ1-6, with 8 bases aligning to TRBD1. V was clipped by 8 bases and J by 10 bases; unmatched bases: 7. The CDR3 is made up of 13 amino acids. Germline lookup yields CDR1 SNHLY and CDR2 FYNNEI. The CDR3 DNA reads as TGTGCCAGCTTGCAGGGGGCTTGGTCACCCCTCCACTTT. This gives the protein CASLQGAWSPLHF.

V usage is TRBV4-3 and J usage is TRBJ1-1; 8 bases are a match to TRBD1. Germline loops: CDR1 LGHNA, CDR2 YSLEER. The V segment lost 3 bases and the J segment 8 bases; nucleotides outside the gene matches: 17. This CDR3 comprises 17 residues. This CDR3 reads CASSQRPESGGAMEAFF. DNA of the CDR3: TGCGCCAGCAGCCAGAGGCCGGAATCAGGGGGCGCGATGGAAGCTTTCTTT.

This clone has only one observation. The V call is TRBV19, the J call TRBJ2-4, with D tentatively TRBD2 (5 bases). CDR3 length: 15 amino acids. Germline V gene sequence: CDR1 LNHDA, CDR2 SQIVND (reference sequence). The V gene lost 1 base and the J gene lost 4 bases, with 11 bases spanning the gap. The CDR3 sequence is CASSIGGRLKNIQYF. CDR3 nucleotides: TGTGCCAGTAGTATAGGAGGACGACTAAAAAACATTCAGTACTTC.

The chain joins TRBV1 to TRBJ2-3; the table's D call of TRBD1 was not tested on the DNA. TRBV1 is a pseudogene. This CDR3 spans 17 amino acids. The CDR3 loop is CTSSHLYRGEDADTQYF. CDR3 DNA sequence: TGCACCAGCAGCCATCTTTACAGGGGAGAGGACGCAGATACGCAGTATTTT.

Concerning this clone: At one of its ends the junction is not consistent with the germline gene, which may arise from a read error. This rearrangement joins TRBV27 to TRBJ2-7; D is unresolved. CDR3 size: 14 residues. CDR1 MNHEY and CDR2 SMNVEV come from the germline V gene (reference sequence). CDR3 sequence (DNA): TGTGCCAGCAGTTTAGGCCTACCTCCCTACCAGCAGTACTTC. This translates into CASSLGLPPYQQYF.